The present T cell receptor (beta chain) was sequenced within a study of blood T cell repertoires in COVID-19 (dated by TCRdb to the early 2020s). Study-level background: The collaborator samples originated in the United States, Italy and Spain and spanned the acute and convalescent phases of COVID-19. The material from the prospective study consisted of cDNA or gDNA derived from T cells, B-cell-depleted T cells, or PBMCs. Subjects who had been exposed to COVID-19, were actively infected with it, or had recovered from it provided the deeply sampled blood TCRbeta repertoires that made up the dataset. The repertoires were released in a freely available public database intended as a resource for research on the immune response to SARS-CoV-2. Samples came from the ongoing ImmuneRACE study (first 160 participants) plus 1,254 subjects from 6 global collaborators. Nearly every sample came with metadata listing a de-identified subject ID, COVID-19 status, age in years and sex. HLA class I and class II types, where available, came from metadata supplied by the sample provider rather than from assay-based typing.

TCRbeta CDR3 regions were amplified from genomic DNA using the immunoSEQ Assay, a bias-controlled multiplex PCR. The published analysis was carried out like this. The number of nucleated cells in each sample was estimated by amplification of reference gene primers within the assay. To quantify the absolute abundance of each unique TCRbeta CDR3 rearrangement, sequence reads were collapsed and filtered. For each sample, productive Simpson clonality was calculated as the square root of Simpson's diversity index across productive rearrangements. As stored in TCRdb, this immuneACCESS dataset retains in-frame rearrangements with V and J assigned. A fraction of the clones does not appear; measured against another copy, unresolved V genes explain less than half of the discrepancy, and the remainder lacks a known reason. The D gene and trimming were derived from the DNA, and the V and J assignments and clone size from that table. This sample has roughly 500,000 clones in its table, and less than 90% of those were observed once. Around 8% of the sample comes from the top ten.

The full study reports these points: The quantity of clinical and demographic metadata differed by source and by participant and was supplied without curation.

Enrolling through a virtual design, the prospective study's participants ranged in age from about 18 to 89 years and lived across about two dozen United States geographic areas. In the prospective study, participants were assigned to cohorts based on the clinical history participants reported in a screening survey and a study questionnaire. ImmuneRACE Cohort 3 recovered participants were defined by two consecutive negative NP/OP PCR tests, healthcare professional clearance, or symptom resolution. In the prospective study, mobile phlebotomists collected whole blood, serum and a nasopharyngeal or oropharyngeal swab from each participant. Additional blood draws and questionnaires over an approximately two-month period could optionally be provided by prospective study participants. Prospective study blood samples were shipped either frozen or at room temperature before DNA extraction. The CDR3, from cysteine to phenylalanine, totals 14 residues. CDR3 DNA is the only sequence kept; it has 42 bases, read in frame from the first base. V and J lose 0 bases and 6 bases, and a span of 11 bases separates them. Sequences SGHRS (CDR1) and YFSETQ (CDR2) are obtained from the germline V gene.

This clone was seen a single time. Its cognate antigen has yet to be identified. Per-base qualities were not stored, and no clone one base away is much larger. Input material: PBMCs or T cells enriched from blood (not recorded which). Recombination linked TRBV5-1 to TRBJ2-3, with a weak D call of TRBD1 (6 bases match). The clonotype was recovered from a woman between 55 and 75 years old who had recovered from COVID-19. The nucleotide sequence reads TGCGCCAGCAGCTTGGTGGGGGCGCAGGATACGCAGTATTTT. This yields the protein CASSLVGAQDTQYF.